Detailed here is one T cell receptor (beta chain). The target antigen is unknown. This CDR3 comprises 12 residues. The germline CDR1 and CDR2 sequences are ENHRY and SYGVKD. The V and J ends lost 10 bases and 4 bases respectively, with 14 bases between them. The data were taken from a study of cytomegalovirus exposure and HLA in healthy donors. Though probably carrying unrecorded immune exposures, donors were nominally healthy at sampling. PCR amplification relied on 60 Vbeta primers (plus 13 Jbeta primers). This table comes from immunoSEQ multiplex PCR, and its TCRdb copy is limited to in-frame clones, with some not included. The data hold 100,000 to 120,000 clones, with 67% observed a single time. Overall study results and limits: A later analysis linked a missense DCLRE1C variant to TCR beta V- and J-gene trimming. Analyzed later, association rates of TCRs varied across HLA loci, with DRB1 most and HLA-C fewest. A later analysis found common viral pathogens apparently linked to several of the most significant clusters.

The sequence was obtained from a young man in good health and CMV-seropositive. Sequenced: PBMCs. The J gene is TRBJ2-7, the V gene TRBV10-3, with D perhaps matching TRBD2 (5 bases). CDR3 amino acids: CATGMGKYEQYF. As DNA, the CDR3 is TGTGCCACCGGGATGGGGAAGTACGAGCAGTACTTC.